The 12 T cell receptor beta chains below come from one sample, sequenced in a study of blood T cell repertoires in COVID-19. TCRdb keeps only in-frame clones here, not all; method: immunoSEQ multiplex PCR. The data contain 68,000 or so clones, 91% of them singletons. Sequencing used peripheral blood. Source of these receptors: a man aged 40-50 years with COVID-19, enrolled during active disease.

The V and J genes are TRBV12-3 or TRBV12-4 and TRBJ2-7, with D possibly TRBD1 on 6 matching bases. CDR3 size: 13 residues. V lost 4 bases and J 4 bases, leaving 11 bases between the germline ends. The CDR3 loop reads CASSSDSVYEQYF. DNA for the CDR3: TGTGCCAGCAGTTCGGACAGTGTGTACGAGCAGTACTTC.

This chain connects TRBV2 to TRBJ1-5; 10 positions agree with TRBD1. Per germline, CDR1 SNHLY and CDR2 FYNNEI. This CDR3 comprises 15 residues. V shed 4 bases, J shed 4 bases, and the junction held 4 bases outside the gene matches. The DNA for the CDR3 is TGTGCCAGCAGTGGACAGGGGGCAGGAAATCAGCCCCAGCATTTT. Protein: CASSGQGAGNQPQHF.

The chain couples TRBV6-6 to TRBJ2-7; 7 bases are shared with TRBD2. Germline V gene lookup returns CDR1 MNHNY and CDR2 SVGAGI (reference sequence). J gave up 4 bases and V 2 bases, and 8 bases lay outside the gene matches. There are 15 residues in the CDR3. The DNA of the CDR3 is TGTGCCAGCAGTTACCGTGCGGGGGAAGCTTACGAGCAGTACTTC. Translation: CASSYRAGEAYEQYF.

The rearrangement uses TRBV19 and TRBJ2-2; D is unclear. Between the trimmed V and J ends, which lost 4 bases and 4 bases, there was a span of 16 bases. Per the germline V gene, CDR1 is LNHDA and CDR2 is SQIVND (reference sequence). The CDR3 has 16 amino acids. In DNA form, the CDR3 reads TGTGCCAGTAGTAAAAAGAAAAGCTCGGGCACCGGGGAGCTGTTTTTT. Protein product: CASSKKKSSGTGELFF.

This chain connects TRBV7-9 to TRBJ1-1, with TRBD1 matching 7 bases. The CDR3 is made up of 15 amino acids. V shed 5 bases and J 0 bases; nucleotides not matched to a gene: 6. Per germline, CDR1 SEHNR and CDR2 FQNEAQ (reference sequence). The CDR3 protein is CASSADREMNTEAFF. The CDR3 nucleotides are TGTGCCAGCAGCGCCGACAGGGAAATGAACACTGAAGCTTTCTTT.

The chain has TRBV3-1 (or the pseudogene TRBV3-2) and TRBJ1-6; D gene uncertain. Germline assignment: CDR1 LGHDT and CDR2 YNNKEL (reference sequence). The CDR3 is 16 amino acids. V was pared by 0 bases and J by 0 bases, with 6 bases between. Written as DNA, the CDR3 is TGTGCCAGCAGCCAAGACGGGAGCTCCTATAATTCACCCCTCCACTTT. Its translation: CASSQDGSSYNSPLHF.

The V and J genes are TRBV9 and TRBJ1-1; D perhaps matches TRBD1 (6 bases). CDR1 and CDR2 from the germline V gene are SGDLS and YYNGEE. The CDR3 extends over 13 amino acids. The V end was cut by 4 bases, the J end by 6 bases, with 13 bases between. For the CDR3, the DNA is TGTGCCAGCAGCCCCAGGGGAGGGCCTGAAGCTTTCTTT. Translated, it gives CASSPRGGPEAFF.

The sample holds one count of this clone. CDR3 bases: TGTGCCAGCAGTTTGGGCCAGGGCCTATTCGAGCAGTACTTC. Translating it yields CASSLGQGLFEQYF. The rearrangement joins TRBV28 to TRBJ2-7; D possibly corresponds to TRBD1 (5 bases). The CDR3 contains 14 residues. V was cut by 3 bases and J by 6 bases, with 15 bases left in between. Germline CDR1 is MDHEN and CDR2 is SYDVKM.

The chain employs TRBV5-5 and TRBJ1-3; TRBD1 matches at 10 bases. CDR1 SGHKS and CDR2 YYEKEE come from the germline V gene (reference sequence). The junction had 18 bases not matched to a gene; V was cut back by 3 bases and J by 3 bases. The CDR3 is 20 amino acids. Here the CDR3 reads CASSSHGGTGESPGGNTIYF. In nucleotides, the CDR3 is TGTGCCAGCAGCTCTCATGGAGGGACAGGGGAAAGTCCTGGTGGAAACACCATATATTTT. Based on the CDR3 plus reference TRBV5-5 and TRBJ1-3, the full variable domain is DAGVTQSPTHLIKTRGQQVTLRCSPISGHKSVSWYQQVLGQGPQFIFQYYEKEERGRGNFPDRFSARQFPNYSSELNVNALLLGDSALYLCASSSHGGTGESPGGNTIYFGEGSWLTVV.

The chain couples TRBV7-6 to TRBJ2-3; 8 bases map to TRBD2. CDR1 is SGHVS, CDR2 FNYEAQ, per germline. V lost 5 bases and J lost 4; bases outside the gene matches: 5. CDR3 size: 14 residues. DNA for the CDR3: TGTGCCAGCAGCCTAAGCGGGGGCCCAGATACGCAGTATTTT. Protein: CASSLSGGPDTQYF.

The V call is TRBV27, the J call TRBJ1-4; tentatively, D is TRBD1 (6 bases). There are 15 residues in the CDR3. Trimming took off 5 bases at V and 10 bases at J, with 20 bases between the two ends. Germline CDR1 and CDR2: MNHEY and SMNVEV (reference sequence). This CDR3 is CASSTQAGTMGKLFF. Written as DNA, the CDR3 is TGTGCCAGCAGTACACAAGCCGGGACAATGGGAAAACTGTTTTTT.

The chain uses TRBV7-9 and TRBJ2-3; D unclear. Germline CDR1 is SEHNR and CDR2 is FQNEAQ (reference sequence). The germline V and J ends were trimmed by 2 bases and 4 bases, with 4 bases remaining between them. The CDR3 consists of 12 residues. CDR3 nucleotide sequence: TGTGCCAGCAGCTTATCCGCAGATACGCAGTATTTT. Translated, it gives CASSLSADTQYF.